The 5 T cell receptor beta chains below were found in one sample sequenced in a study of shared clonotypes between healthy human individuals (TCRdb year 2020). Library prep was done by the immunoSEQ multiplex PCR assay. The table comes from immuneACCESS by way of TCRdb, which keeps in-frame sequences with V and J called. Part of the clones is missing from these tables; in studies checked, under half for an unresolved V gene and the rest for unknown reasons. For this sample the table gives about 2.5 million clones, of which 80% to 95% were detected only once. The ten largest clones take up 0.37% of the sample. The sample taken for sequencing was naive CD4+ T cells from PBMCs. The sample's cell subset or site label, decoded: CD45RA+ positively selected. The receptor source for this set is a man in his late teens or twenties in good health. Some clones in this sample may be carry-over from other donors' samples.

As for this clone: Distinct nucleotide sequences in the sample also encode this CDR3. V is TRBV5-1 and J is TRBJ2-3; TRBD1 matches 7 bases. The J segment lost 0 bases and the V segment lost 0 bases, leaving 4 bases of the junction unmatched. This CDR3 comprises 16 residues. Germline V gives CDR1 SGHRS, CDR2 YFSETQ. CDR3 in DNA: TGCGCCAGCAGCTTGGGTGGGACAGCTAGCACAGATACGCAGTATTTT. Its translation is CASSLGGTASTDTQYF.

This chain connects TRBV15 to TRBJ2-7, with D possibly TRBD2 on 6 matching bases. Germline V gene data show CDR1 as LNHNV and CDR2 as YYDKDF (reference sequence). Trimming stripped 4 bases from V and 2 bases from J, with 12 bases between. This CDR3 is built from 14 residues. The CDR3 region is CATSNRDFTYEQYF. CDR3 DNA sequence: TGTGCCACCAGCAATCGGGACTTCACCTACGAGCAGTACTTC.

The table lists this clone with a count of one. The chain employs TRBV19 and TRBJ2-2; possibly TRBD1 or TRBD2 for D (5 bases each). The V gene lost 7 bases and the J gene lost 6 bases, with 24 bases spanning the gap. Germline V gives CDR1 LNHDA, CDR2 SQIVND (reference sequence). The CDR3 length is 17 residues. The CDR3 protein is CASTPGDPFIVPGELFF. In DNA form, the CDR3 reads TGTGCCAGTACCCCTGGGGACCCCTTTATTGTTCCCGGGGAGCTGTTTTTT.

This sequence joins TRBV19 and TRBJ2-7; D might be TRBD2 (5 bases). The V end lost 3 bases, the J end lost 3 bases, and 15 bases lay between the germline ends. Germline CDR1 LNHDA, CDR2 SQIVND (reference sequence). The CDR3 contains 15 residues. The CDR3 DNA reads TGTGCCAGTAGTATCCGCCTAGCCCCTTTCTACGAGCAGTACTTC. Translated: CASSIRLAPFYEQYF.

The gene calls are TRBV5-1 and TRBJ2-3; D is perhaps TRBD2 (5 bases). Germline V gene sequence: CDR1 SGHRS, CDR2 YFSETQ. This CDR3 spans 15 amino acids. The V gene lost 1 base and the J gene lost 2 bases, with 11 bases spanning the gap. The chain's CDR3 is CASSLRAANTDTQYF. The CDR3 DNA is TGCGCCAGCAGCTTGAGAGCGGCTAACACAGATACGCAGTATTTT.